Given below is one T cell receptor beta chain in context. This sample is drawn from a study of PD-1 blockade in classical Hodgkin lymphoma. The protocol was immunoSEQ multiplex PCR, while the TCRdb copy is restricted to in-frame clones and leaves out a portion. The sample includes about 50,000 clones, roughly 80% seen only once; the top ten take approximately 12%. V lost 5 bases and J lost 1, with 9 bases in between. CDR3 length: 13 amino acids. CDR1 is LNHDA and CDR2 is SQIVND in the germline V gene (reference sequence). Regarding time point: cycle 4 day 1 (C4D1), after less than seven weeks of nivolumab. Relapse after autologous stem cell transplantation occurred in every patient, and brentuximab vedotin exposure varied.

Sequences were derived from peripheral blood mononuclear cells (PBMCs), sampled before the fourth cycle of nivolumab. V is TRBV19 and J is TRBJ2-7, with no clear D. The clonotype comes from a human donor with classical Hodgkin lymphoma. The CDR3 is CASSGSGSYEQYF. The CDR3 DNA sequence: TGTGCCAGTAGTGGTTCTGGTTCCTACGAGCAGTACTTC. Variable domain in full (rest from reference TRBV19 and TRBJ2-7): DGGITQSPKYLFRKEGQNVTLSCEQNLNHDAMYWYRQDPGQGLRLIYYSQIVNDFQKGDIAEGYSVSREKKESFPLTVTSAQKNPTAFYLCASSGSGSYEQYFGPGTRLTVT.